These T cell receptor beta chains were read from a single sample in a study of T cell changes during pregnancy in multiple sclerosis. Clones were read by immunoSEQ multiplex PCR, and TCRdb kept only the in-frame ones, dropping some. The table includes tens of thousands of clones, more than 90% detected once. The source was CD4+ T cells from peripheral blood mononuclear cells, collected before pregnancy. Source of these receptors: a female donor with multiple sclerosis, enrolled in a pregnancy study. Each CDR3 is given with its conserved first and last residue. A D gene is named only where the DNA matches it firmly. Size values are once, few and many counts, or a class for expanded clones, and some rows have none.

clone_size j_call v_call d_call cdr3_nt cdr3_aa
NA TRBJ2-5 TRBV27 TRBD1 TGTGCCAGCAGTTTATCGATTGCAGGGGGTGGAGAGACCCAGTACTTC CASSLSIAGGGETQYF
NA TRBJ1-2 TRBV2 NA TGTGCCAGCAGTGCTAATCCCCCAGGGGCGTATGGCTACACCTTC CASSANPPGAYGYTF
NA TRBJ2-7 TRBV19 TRBD2 TGTGCCAGTAGTATACCGCTCGGGGCGGGAGGCGAGCAGTACTTC CASSIPLGAGGEQYF
few TRBJ1-3 TRBV10-3 NA TGTGCCATCAGTGAAACCGGGACAGGAAACACCATATATTTT CAISETGTGNTIYF
NA TRBJ1-2 TRBV30 NA TGTGCCTGGAGCTGGGGAGTGCCAACTGACTATGGCTACACCTTC CAWSWGVPTDYGYTF
NA TRBJ1-4 TRBV5-4 TRBD1 TGTGCCAGCAGCAGGGACAGGGCCCGTCCGAATGAAAAACTGTTTTTT CASSRDRARPNEKLFF
once TRBJ2-7 TRBV5-6 NA TGTGCCAGCAGCTTGGAACAGACTACCTACGAGCAGTACTTC CASSLEQTTYEQYF
NA TRBJ2-2 TRBV5-1 NA TGCGCCAGCAGTGGGACTCTCACCGGGGAGCTGTTTTTT CASSGTLTGELFF
NA TRBJ2-1 TRBV20-1 NA TGCAGTGCACTACACGGCGGTGAGCAGTTCTTC CSALHGGEQFF
NA TRBJ1-2 TRBV4-2 NA TGTGCCAGCAGCCCCTTAGGAGGCAACTATGGCTACACCTTC CASSPLGGNYGYTF
NA TRBJ2-5 TRBV7-2 NA TGTGCCAGCAGCTTATGGCCCAGGGGATCTCAAGAGACCCAGTACTTC CASSLWPRGSQETQYF
NA TRBJ1-4 TRBV5-6 NA TGTGCCAGCAGCGGACACGGGAGGGTGTCCGAAAAACTGTTTTTT CASSGHGRVSEKLFF
NA TRBJ2-1 TRBV15 TRBD2 TGTGCCACCAGCAGAGATCGGGGGGGGACTAGCGGAGGCCTCTACAATGAGCAGTTCTTC CATSRDRGGTSGGLYNEQFF
NA TRBJ2-1 TRBV7-9 TRBD2 TGTGCCAGCAGCTTAGGACTAGCGGGAGGATCCAGCTCCTACAATGAGCAGTTCTTC CASSLGLAGGSSSYNEQFF
NA TRBJ2-1 TRBV28 NA TGTGCCAGCAGTTCATTAGCGGTTCGGGGCTACAATGAGCAGTTCTTC CASSSLAVRGYNEQFF
NA TRBJ2-6 TRBV5-1 NA TGCGCCAGCAGCTTATGGGCGGGAACTGGGGCCAACGTCCTGACTTTC CASSLWAGTGANVLTF
few TRBJ1-1 TRBV6-1 TRBD1 TGTGCCAGCAGTGATTGGACAGGGGGGAACACTGAAGCTTTCTTT CASSDWTGGNTEAFF
NA TRBJ1-4 TRBV29-1 TRBD1 TGCAGCGTCAGCACAGGGGGGGAAAAACTGTTTTTT CSVSTGGEKLFF
NA TRBJ2-6 TRBV14 NA TGTGCCAGCAGCCAAGCGGGGGCTGGGGCCAACGTCCTGACTTTC CASSQAGAGANVLTF
few TRBJ2-1 TRBV9 TRBD2 TGTGCCAGCAGCGTAGGGTCTAGCGGGGGGGATCACAATGAGCAGTTCTTC CASSVGSSGGDHNEQFF
NA TRBJ2-2 TRBV28 TRBD1 TGTGCCAGCAGCCTAACCGGGACAGGGAGGTTGGGCGGGGAGCTGTTTTTT CASSLTGTGRLGGELFF
NA TRBJ1-1 TRBV19 TRBD1 TGTGCCAGTAGTACAGCACAGGGGTGGAACACTGAAGCTTTCTTT CASSTAQGWNTEAFF
NA TRBJ1-2 TRBV2 NA TGTGCCAGCAGTGGGAGACAGGTTCGGGGCTACACCTTC CASSGRQVRGYTF
NA TRBJ1-1 TRBV15 NA TGTGCCACCAGCAGGGTCTTGACAGGGAACACTGAAGCTTTCTTT CATSRVLTGNTEAFF
once TRBJ1-5 TRBV27 NA TGTGCCAGCAGCGTTTCAGGGTACAATCAGCCCCAGCATTTT CASSVSGYNQPQHF
once TRBJ2-3 TRBV10-3 TRBD1 TGTGCCATCAGTTTCGGACAGGGGAAAGCAGATACGCAGTATTTT CAISFGQGKADTQYF
NA TRBJ2-5 TRBV5-1 TRBD2 TGCGCCAGCTCCCCGGGACTAGCGGGAGAGACCCAGTACTTC CASSPGLAGETQYF
NA TRBJ2-2 TRBV6-5 NA TGTGCCAGCAGGCGAGTTACCGGGGAGCTGTTTTTT CASRRVTGELFF
NA TRBJ1-5 TRBV29-1 NA TGCAGCGTGGCCTACAGGGACCCGAATCAGCCCCAGCATTTT CSVAYRDPNQPQHF
NA TRBJ1-4 TRBV5-1 TRBD1 TGCGCCAGCAGCCGCAGCGGACAGGGGGGTGAAAAACTGTTTTTT CASSRSGQGGEKLFF
NA TRBJ1-5 TRBV7-9 NA TGTGCCAGCAGCAGTGACAGTATCAATCAGCCCCAGCATTTT CASSSDSINQPQHF
NA TRBJ1-2 TRBV7-9 TRBD1 TGTGCCAGCAGCTTAACAGGGGGCCCAACAAAACACTATGGCTACACCTTC CASSLTGGPTKHYGYTF
once TRBJ2-1 TRBV7-6 TRBD2 TGTGCCAGCAGCCCACTAGCGGTGCTGTACAATGAGCAGTTCTTC CASSPLAVLYNEQFF
NA TRBJ2-1 TRBV2 NA TGTGCCAGCAGAGGGACTCCCGGGTACAATGAGCAGTTCTTC CASRGTPGYNEQFF
NA TRBJ2-1 TRBV28 NA TGTGCCAGCAGTTTATTGGGACACAACAATGAGCAGTTCTTC CASSLLGHNNEQFF
NA TRBJ2-7 TRBV6-6 NA TGTGCCAGCAGTTACGGTACCAGGGGCTACGAGCAGTACTTC CASSYGTRGYEQYF
NA TRBJ2-3 TRBV4-1 NA TGCGCCAGCAGCCGAGGGGGGGGACGAGATACGCAGTATTTT CASSRGGGRDTQYF
NA TRBJ2-3 TRBV28 TRBD1 TGTGCCAGCAGCCTTCGGACAGGGGGCTCAGATACGCAGTATTTT CASSLRTGGSDTQYF
NA TRBJ2-5 TRBV18 TRBD2 TGTGCCAGCTCACCGGGGACTAGCGGGAGAGAGACCCAGTACTTC CASSPGTSGRETQYF
NA TRBJ2-4 TRBV4-2 NA TGTGCCAGCAGCCAAGCGGCAGGGGCTGGAGCCAAAAACATTCAGTACTTC CASSQAAGAGAKNIQYF